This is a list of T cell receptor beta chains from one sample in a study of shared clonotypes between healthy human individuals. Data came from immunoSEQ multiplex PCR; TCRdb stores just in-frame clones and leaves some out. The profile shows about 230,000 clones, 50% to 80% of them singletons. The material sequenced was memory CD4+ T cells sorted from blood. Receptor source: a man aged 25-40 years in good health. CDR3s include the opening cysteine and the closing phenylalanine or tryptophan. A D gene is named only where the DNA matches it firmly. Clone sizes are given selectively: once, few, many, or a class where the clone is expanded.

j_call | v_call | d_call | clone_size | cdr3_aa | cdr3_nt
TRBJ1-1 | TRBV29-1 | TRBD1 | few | CSARGGRTEAFF | TGCAGCGCCCGAGGGGGCAGGACTGAAGCTTTCTTT
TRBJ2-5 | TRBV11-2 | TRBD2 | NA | CASSLEASGGETQYF | TGTGCCAGCAGCTTAGAGGCTAGCGGGGGGGAGACCCAGTACTTC
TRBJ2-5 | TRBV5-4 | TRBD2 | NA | CASSLGGGQGETQYF | TGTGCCAGCAGCTTGGGGGGAGGGCAGGGAGAGACCCAGTACTTC
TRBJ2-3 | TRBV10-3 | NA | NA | CAIRASGSTDTQYF | TGTGCCATCAGGGCCAGCGGGAGCACAGATACGCAGTATTTT
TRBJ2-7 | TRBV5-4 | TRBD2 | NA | CASSPAGGFNEQYF | TGTGCCAGCAGCCCTGCGGGGGGGTTCAACGAGCAGTACTTC
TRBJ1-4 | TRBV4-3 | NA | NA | CASSQGFSVNEKLFF | TGCGCCAGCAGCCAAGGTTTTTCGGTTAATGAAAAACTGTTTTTT
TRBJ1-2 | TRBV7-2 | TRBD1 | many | CASSIATKGQGGYTF | TGTGCCAGCAGCATAGCCACCAAGGGACAGGGAGGCTACACCTTC
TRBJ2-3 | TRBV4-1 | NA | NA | CASSQGIFTDTQYF | TGCGCCAGCAGCCAAGGTATCTTCACAGATACGCAGTATTTT
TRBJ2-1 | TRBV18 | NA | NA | CASSPGANEQFF | TGTGCCAGCTCACCGGGGGCAAATGAGCAGTTCTTC
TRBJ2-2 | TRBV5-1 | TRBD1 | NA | CASSLRDRVTGELFF | TGCGCCAGCAGCTTGCGGGACAGGGTTACCGGGGAGCTGTTTTTT
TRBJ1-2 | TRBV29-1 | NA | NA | CSAKQGLLTDGYTF | TGCAGCGCTAAACAGGGATTACTAACCGACGGCTACACCTTC
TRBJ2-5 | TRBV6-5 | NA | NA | CASRASGSSQETQYF | TGTGCCAGCAGAGCCTCGGGCTCCAGCCAAGAGACCCAGTACTTC
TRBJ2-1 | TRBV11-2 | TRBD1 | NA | CASSFSSPGGNEQFF | TGTGCCAGCAGCTTCTCCTCGCCAGGGGGCAATGAGCAGTTCTTC
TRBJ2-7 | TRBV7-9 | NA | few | CASSLSGSRNEQYF | TGTGCCAGCAGCTTGAGCGGCAGTAGGAACGAGCAGTACTTC
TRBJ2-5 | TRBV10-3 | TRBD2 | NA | CAISSGLAGAETQYF | TGTGCCATCAGTTCCGGACTAGCGGGAGCAGAGACCCAGTACTTC
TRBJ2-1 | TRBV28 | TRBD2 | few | CASSFERGYNEQFF | TGTGCCAGCAGTTTCGAGCGGGGATACAATGAGCAGTTCTTC
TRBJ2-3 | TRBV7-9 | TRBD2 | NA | CASSRHLAGGYADTQYF | TGTGCCAGCAGCCGACACCTAGCGGGAGGGTATGCAGATACGCAGTATTTT
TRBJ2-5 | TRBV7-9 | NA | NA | CASSPQGETQYF | TGTGCCAGCAGCCCCCAGGGAGAGACCCAGTACTTC
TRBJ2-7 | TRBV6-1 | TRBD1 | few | CASSGPTDRAFSYEQYF | TGTGCCAGCAGTGGTCCTACCGACAGGGCTTTCTCCTACGAGCAGTACTTC
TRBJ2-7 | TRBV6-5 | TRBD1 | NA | CASSRGQGAGNEQYF | TGTGCCAGCAGCCGGGGACAGGGGGCTGGGAACGAGCAGTACTTC
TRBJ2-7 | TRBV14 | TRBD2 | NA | CASSQSGSPGRWSYEQYF | TGTGCCAGCAGCCAAAGTGGGTCGCCCGGGAGGTGGTCGTACGAGCAGTACTTC
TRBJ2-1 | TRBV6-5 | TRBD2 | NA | CASSYSSSGDYNEQFF | TGTGCCAGCAGTTACTCCTCTAGCGGGGACTACAATGAGCAGTTCTTC
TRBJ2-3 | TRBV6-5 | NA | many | CASSELSVTQYF | TGTGCCAGCAGTGAATTATCAGTTACGCAGTATTTT
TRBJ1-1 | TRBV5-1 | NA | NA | CASSGSGNLNTEAFF | TGCGCCAGCAGCGGCTCAGGAAATCTAAACACTGAAGCTTTCTTT
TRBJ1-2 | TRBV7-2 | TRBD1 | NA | CASSLSSTGSHGYTF | TGTGCCAGCAGCTTATCCTCGACAGGGAGCCATGGCTACACCTTC
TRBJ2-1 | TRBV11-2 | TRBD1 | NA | CASSSLTGNHNEQFF | TGTGCCAGCAGCTCGTTGACAGGGAACCACAATGAGCAGTTCTTC
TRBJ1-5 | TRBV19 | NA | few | CASRTPDSYNQPQHF | TGTGCCAGTCGGACGCCCGACAGTTACAATCAGCCCCAGCATTTT